One sample yielded the 20 T cell receptor beta chains listed below, sequenced in a study of blood T cell repertoires in COVID-19. The protocol was immunoSEQ multiplex PCR, while the TCRdb copy is restricted to in-frame clones and leaves out a portion. The sample records about 89,000 clones, about 83% being singletons. The sequencing input was peripheral blood. All receptors come from a human donor in a cohort sampled during active COVID-19.

The chain joins TRBV11-3 to TRBJ1-1, with a tentative D call TRBD1 (6 bases). Germline assignment: CDR1 SGHNT and CDR2 YENEEA. This CDR3 region has 13 residues. The ends were cut back, 6 bases at V and 0 bases at J, with 8 bases in the middle. Here the CDR3 reads CASSSGVNTEAFF. In nucleotides, the CDR3 is TGTGCCAGCAGTTCAGGGGTGAACACTGAAGCTTTCTTT.

The chain uses TRBV9 and TRBJ2-7, with D maybe TRBD2 (5 bases). Germline V gene sequence: CDR1 SGDLS, CDR2 YYNGEE. The CDR3 loop spans 13 amino acids. V was cut by 4 bases and J by 2 bases, with 10 bases left in between. CDR3 sequence reads: CASSPAGTYEQYF. The CDR3, as DNA: TGTGCCAGCAGCCCGGCGGGCACCTACGAGCAGTACTTC.

The chain has TRBV4-1 and TRBJ2-7, with D possibly being TRBD2 (6 bases). The germline CDR1 and CDR2 sequences are MGHRA and YSYEKL. V gave up 0 bases and J gave up 0 bases, with 12 bases separating them. The CDR3 consists of 16 residues. The CDR3 spells CASSQDDRGTSYEQYF. The CDR3 DNA is TGCGCCAGCAGCCAAGATGATCGGGGGACCTCCTACGAGCAGTACTTC.

The chain employs TRBV7-2 and TRBJ2-7, with 13 positions matching TRBD2. Germline trimming cut 4 bases from V and 7 bases from J; bases unmatched to any gene: 7. The CDR3 is 15 residues long. Germline V gene lookup returns CDR1 SGHTA and CDR2 FQGNSA. CDR3 nucleotides: TGTGCCAGCAGCTCCGGACTAGCGGGAGCTCGGGAGCAGTACTTC. Residues: CASSSGLAGAREQYF.

This chain joins TRBV28 and TRBJ1-5; the D gene is possibly TRBD1 (5 bases). The V end lost 6 bases, the J end lost 7 bases, and 16 bases lay between the germline ends. CDR1 and CDR2 (germline): MDHEN, SYDVKM. This CDR3 is 14 amino acids long. CDR3 bases: TGTGCCAGCAGACCGACAGTGTTAGGACAGCCCCAGCATTTT. Translated: CASRPTVLGQPQHF.

The V call is TRBV20-1, the J call TRBJ2-7; 10 bases align to TRBD2. The germline V gene encodes CDR1 DFQATT and CDR2 SNEGSKA (reference sequence). The CDR3 totals 13 residues. V lost 3 bases to trimming and J lost 6 bases; unmatched junction nucleotides: 5. For the CDR3, the DNA is TGCAGTGCTAGTACTAGCGGGATCATCGAGCAGTACTTC. It codes for CSASTSGIIEQYF.

The chain combines TRBV7-2 with TRBJ2-7, with no clear D. Trimming pared 6 bases from V and 0 bases from J, leaving 9 bases between. The germline V gene has CDR1 SGHTA and CDR2 FQGNSA. The CDR3 has 13 residues. The CDR3 loop is CASRAPSSYEQYF. The CDR3 DNA reads TGTGCCAGCAGAGCCCCGTCCTCCTACGAGCAGTACTTC.

The chain employs TRBV7-2 and TRBJ2-7, with 8 nucleotides matching TRBD1. CDR3 length: 14 amino acids. Germline V gene sequence: CDR1 SGHTA, CDR2 FQGNSA. After removal of 1 base from V and 3 bases from J, the junction contained 2 bases not matched to a gene. The CDR3 loop is CASSLGTGNYEQYF. In nucleotides, the CDR3 is TGTGCCAGCAGCTTAGGGACAGGGAACTACGAGCAGTACTTC.

The sample holds a few counts of this clone. This rearrangement joins TRBV4-2 to TRBJ1-6, with D uncertain. The CDR3 covers 13 residues. Per germline, CDR1 LGHNA and CDR2 YNFKEQ. The ends were cut back, 3 bases at V and 4 bases at J, with 4 bases in the middle. CDR3 amino acids: CASSQAYNSPLHF. The DNA for the CDR3 is TGTGCCAGCAGCCAGGCTTATAATTCACCCCTCCACTTT.

The chain has TRBV6-5 and TRBJ2-3; no clear D. CDR3 size: 15 residues. Germline assignment: CDR1 MNHEY and CDR2 SVGAGI. Trimming removed 7 bases from V and 0 bases from J, with 14 bases in between. In DNA, the CDR3 is TGTGCCAGCATCTTGACGACACGAAGCACAGATACGCAGTATTTT. Residues: CASILTTRSTDTQYF.

The chain recombines TRBV3-1 (or the pseudogene TRBV3-2) with TRBJ2-2; 8 nucleotides agree with TRBD2. Trimming cost V 7 bases and J 2 bases; bases outside gene matches: 15. Germline V CDR1 and CDR2: LGHDT, YNNKEL (reference sequence). This CDR3 has 18 amino acids. The CDR3 sequence is CASTLAGDQNLNTGELFF. Written as DNA, the CDR3 is TGTGCCAGCACCCTAGCGGGCGATCAAAACCTAAACACCGGGGAGCTGTTTTTT.

The rearrangement joins TRBV5-4 to TRBJ2-5; perhaps TRBD1 as D (6 bases). The germline V gene has CDR1 SGHNT and CDR2 YYREEE (reference sequence). V shed 6 bases and J shed 1 base, with 16 bases lying between them. The CDR3 loop spans 15 amino acids. The CDR3 DNA reads as TGTGCCAGCACCTTTCAGGGCAGGGGCCAAGAGACCCAGTACTTC. Translated: CASTFQGRGQETQYF.

This sequence joins TRBV20-1 and TRBJ1-2; D gene unclear. The CDR3 is made up of 13 amino acids. With 3 bases removed from V and 8 bases from J, the gap between germline ends came to 16 bases. The germline gives CDR1 DFQATT, CDR2 SNEGSKA (reference sequence). As DNA, the CDR3 is TGCAGTGCTAGTCCAGGTGTCCTAACGGGCTACACCTTC. Protein product: CSASPGVLTGYTF.

This chain joins TRBV29-1 and TRBJ2-6, with 7 bases fitting TRBD1. CDR1 and CDR2 (germline): SQVTM, ANQGSEA. V dropped 7 bases and J dropped 2; count of bases not matched to a gene: 5. The CDR3 extends over 14 amino acids. As DNA, the CDR3 is TGCAGCGCCATGACAGGGACTGGGGCCAACGTCCTGACTTTC. It codes for CSAMTGTGANVLTF. The variable domain in full, with the rest retrieved from reference TRBV29-1 and TRBJ2-6, is SAVISQKPSRDICQRGTSLTIQCQVDSQVTMMFWYRQQPGQSLTLIATANQGSEATYESGFVIDKFPISRPNLTFSTLTVSNMSPEDSSIYLCSAMTGTGANVLTFGAGSRLTVL.

About this clone: One end of the junction varies from germline; a read error may be responsible. The chain couples TRBV19 to TRBJ2-5, with TRBD2 matching 9 bases. Germline V gives CDR1 LNHDA, CDR2 SQIVND (reference sequence). The CDR3 loop spans 12 amino acids. This CDR3 reads CASSPLAGTLHF. DNA for the CDR3: TGTGCCAGTAGTCCCCTAGCGGGAACGCTTCACTTC.

The rearrangement links TRBV9 to TRBJ1-2; 10 bases agree with TRBD1. Looked up from germline, CDR1 is SGDLS and CDR2 is YYNGEE. V gave up 2 bases and J gave up 2 bases; unmatched junction bases: 0. This CDR3 spans 14 amino acids. In nucleotides, the CDR3 is TGTGCCAGCAGCGTGGGACAGGGGAACTATGGCTACACCTTC. As protein: CASSVGQGNYGYTF.

The chain employs TRBV27 and TRBJ1-6, with D uncertain. In germline, CDR1 is MNHEY, CDR2 SMNVEV (reference sequence). The germline V and J ends were trimmed by 3 bases and 11 bases, with 14 bases remaining between them. The CDR3 loop spans 14 amino acids. CDR3 nucleotide sequence: TGTGCCAGCAGTTTTATGGGGAGGTCGGCACCCCTCCACTTT. Its protein is CASSFMGRSAPLHF.

The genes are TRBV5-4 and TRBJ1-1; possibly TRBD1 for D (5 bases). CDR3 length: 15 amino acids. The germline V gene has CDR1 SGHNT and CDR2 YYREEE (reference sequence). The germline V and J ends were trimmed by 0 bases and 3 bases, with 12 bases remaining between them. The chain's CDR3 is CASSLDPGRDTEAFF. CDR3 nucleotide sequence: TGTGCCAGCAGCTTGGATCCAGGGAGGGACACTGAAGCTTTCTTT.

The chain is built from TRBV27 and TRBJ1-1, with 7 nucleotides matching TRBD1. The CDR3 length is 13 residues. Trimming removed 5 bases from V and 3 bases from J; junction bases left unmatched: 3. Looked up from germline, CDR1 is MNHEY and CDR2 is SMNVEV (reference sequence). The CDR3 nucleotides are TGTGCCAGCAGTCTAGACAGGGACACTGAAGCTTTCTTT. Amino acids: CASSLDRDTEAFF.

The chain combines TRBV15 with TRBJ2-1; a weak D match, TRBD2 (6 bases). The CDR3 consists of 15 residues. CDR1 is LNHNV, CDR2 YYDKDF, per germline (reference sequence). Trimming removed 1 base from V and 9 bases from J, with 16 bases in between. CDR3 sequence: CATSRAGSPPREQFF. CDR3 coding DNA: TGTGCCACCAGCAGAGCCGGGAGCCCCCCGCGTGAGCAGTTCTTC.